The clone carrying this T cell receptor beta chain has a handful of counts. This CDR3 has 13 amino acids. CDR1 and CDR2 (germline): MGHRA, YSYEKL. The germline V and J ends were trimmed by 5 bases and 7 bases, with 12 bases remaining between them. The record originates from a study of blood T cell repertoires in COVID-19. Study-wide background: Whether acute or convalescent, the COVID-19 samples came from the United States, Italy and Spain.

Per the original methods: Amplification of reference gene primers provided the estimated nucleated cell counts. Generated by immunoSEQ multiplex PCR, the TCRdb table keeps only in-frame clones and is missing some. V and J calls plus clone size are reproduced from that table; the DNA served to infer D and trimming. The sample records tens of thousands of clones, under 80% being singletons. Sequenced input: peripheral blood. The clonotype originates from a human donor in a cohort sampled during active COVID-19. The chain uses TRBV4-1 and TRBJ2-1; D remains unclear. CDR3 residues: CASSFIGENEQFF. The CDR3 bases are TGCGCCAGCAGCTTCATTGGAGAAAATGAGCAGTTCTTC.